A selection of T cell receptor beta chains follows, all from one sample in a study of T cells after yellow fever vaccination. TCRdb independently ran MiXCR on the 5' RACE reads; one entry per CDR3 protein. The table shows roughly 500,000 distinct CDR3 sequences, with about a fifth occurring only once. This specimen was PBMCs, taken 15 days after the yellow fever booster vaccination. The receptor set was obtained from a man under 40 who received the YFV17D yellow fever vaccine. Each CDR3 is given with its conserved first and last residue. D genes are given only for firm matches. The listing skips clone size in some rows; elsewhere it reads once, few, many or a size class.

TRBD2,TRBJ2-3,few,TRBV7-9,TGTGCCATCCCTAGCGGTAGCACAGATACGCAGTATTTT,CAIPSGSTDTQYF
NA,TRBJ2-1,NA,TRBV6-1,TGTGCCAGCAGTGAAGCCCTCCGCGGCAATGAGCAGTTCTTC,CASSEALRGNEQFF
NA,TRBJ2-7,once,TRBV7-2,TGTGCCAGCAGCCCGACGGGCGGAGGGGCCTACGAGCAGTACTTC,CASSPTGGGAYEQYF
TRBD2,TRBJ2-3,NA,TRBV9,TGTGCCAGCAGCGTAGCTAGCGGCTCCCGGGCGGGCACAGATACGCAGTATTTT,CASSVASGSRAGTDTQYF
NA,TRBJ1-1,NA,TRBV4-3,TGCGCCAGCAGCCAAGATGGGGGCCCAGACACTGAAGCTTTCTTT,CASSQDGGPDTEAFF
NA,TRBJ2-7,NA,TRBV5-1,TGCGCCAGCAGCTATTCAGGGAAACGGGGCGAGCAGTACTTC,CASSYSGKRGEQYF
TRBD1,TRBJ2-2,few,TRBV12-3/TRBV12-4,TGTGCCAGCAGTTTCGGACAGGGAAGAAACACCGGGGAGCTGTTTTTT,CASSFGQGRNTGELFF
NA,TRBJ2-3,NA,TRBV18,TGTGCCAGCTCACCGGAGATCACAGATACGCAGTATTTT,CASSPEITDTQYF
NA,TRBJ2-2,few,TRBV12-3/TRBV12-4,TGTGCCAGCAGTTTCTTGGGTTGGCAGGCGAGCACCGGGGAGCTGTTTTTT,CASSFLGWQASTGELFF
TRBD2,TRBJ2-1,NA,TRBV18,TGTGCCAGCTCACCACCCGCGGGACTAGATTCCACTGAGCAGTTCTTC,CASSPPAGLDSTEQFF
NA,TRBJ2-1,few,TRBV11-3,TGTGCCAGCAGCTTAGGTGGGAGAAGGTACAATGAGCAGTTCTTC,CASSLGGRRYNEQFF
NA,TRBJ2-6,NA,TRBV3-1,TGTGCCAGCAGCCAAGATTGGGCAGCTGGGGCCAACGTCCTGACTTTC,CASSQDWAAGANVLTF
TRBD1,TRBJ2-7,NA,TRBV5-6,TGTGCCAGCAGCCGGGGACAGGGGCAGGGGCAGTACTTC,CASSRGQGQGQYF
NA,TRBJ1-5,NA,TRBV5-1,TGCGCCAGCAGCTTGGCAGGGTCCGGGCCCCAGCATTTT,CASSLAGSGPQHF
NA,TRBJ2-1,NA,TRBV5-1,TGCGCCAGCAGCTCCTCTAGCGACTCCTACAATGAGCAGTTCTTC,CASSSSSDSYNEQFF
NA,TRBJ1-1,few,TRBV9,TGTGCCAGCAGCGCCGGTAACACTGAAGCTTTCTTT,CASSAGNTEAFF
NA,TRBJ2-3,NA,TRBV9,TGTGCCAGCAGCGTTGGGACGGCCAGCCGGGATACGCAGTATTTT,CASSVGTASRDTQYF
TRBD2,TRBJ2-3,NA,TRBV20-1,TGCAGTGCGAGAGTAGCGGGAGTTAATACAGATACGCAGTATTTT,CSARVAGVNTDTQYF
TRBD2,TRBJ2-4,NA,TRBV3-1,TGTGCCAGCAGCCATGGACGACTAGCGGGAGCCAAAAACATTCAGTACTTC,CASSHGRLAGAKNIQYF
NA,TRBJ2-3,NA,TRBV6-2/TRBV6-3,TGTGCCAGCAGCCTACGGGACGGGAACACAGATACGCAGTATTTT,CASSLRDGNTDTQYF
TRBD1,TRBJ2-7,few,TRBV10-3,TGTGCCATCAACTTGGACAGGGGATACGAGCAGTACTTC,CAINLDRGYEQYF
TRBD2,TRBJ2-5,NA,TRBV6-5,TGTGCCAGCAGTTACCGACTAGCGGAAATCCAAGAGACCCAGTACTTC,CASSYRLAEIQETQYF
NA,TRBJ2-3,NA,TRBV27,TGTGCCAGCAGTTCGGTCCCCGCGGGCACAGATACGCAGTATTTT,CASSSVPAGTDTQYF
NA,TRBJ2-1,NA,TRBV11-2,TGTGCCAGCAACCAATTGCGGGGTCACAATGAGCAGTTCTTC,CASNQLRGHNEQFF
NA,TRBJ1-4,NA,TRBV5-1,TGCGCCAGCATGGCAGATAGTAATGAAAAACTGTTTTTT,CASMADSNEKLFF
NA,TRBJ2-7,NA,TRBV20-1,TGCAGTGCTAGAGAGGACCACTACGAGCAGTACTTC,CSAREDHYEQYF
NA,TRBJ2-3,NA,TRBV5-1,TGCGCCAGCAGCTTAAAAAGCGCGAGCACAGATACGCAGTATTTT,CASSLKSASTDTQYF
TRBD2,TRBJ2-1,NA,TRBV9,TGTGCCAGCAGTCCTAGCGGGAGGACGAACAATGAGCAGTTCTTC,CASSPSGRTNNEQFF
NA,TRBJ2-7,few,TRBV15,TGTGCCACCAGCAGAGAGGGGTTCGAGCAGTACTTC,CATSREGFEQYF
NA,TRBJ1-1,few,TRBV11-2,TGTGCCAGCAGCCTATCAGGGAGTGGGTTCGGCGCTGAAGCTTTCTTT,CASSLSGSGFGAEAFF
NA,TRBJ1-1,NA,TRBV6-1,TGTGCCAGCCTGGGGGGATGGAACACTGAAGCTTTCTTT,CASLGGWNTEAFF
NA,TRBJ1-3,NA,TRBV29-1,TGCAGCGGAACAAAACAGGGTTCTGGAAACACCATATATTTT,CSGTKQGSGNTIYF
NA,TRBJ2-1,many,TRBV12-3/TRBV12-4,TGTGCCAGCAGTTCTGGGACGGTCATCAACAATGAGCAGTTCTTC,CASSSGTVINNEQFF
NA,TRBJ2-7,NA,TRBV7-2,TGTGCCAGCAGCTCAACGGGGTTCCCCTACGAGCAGTACTTC,CASSSTGFPYEQYF
TRBD2,TRBJ2-1,few,TRBV7-9,TGTGCCAGCAGCGAAAGCGGGAGTGTAGCGTTCTTC,CASSESGSVAFF
NA,TRBJ1-6,few,TRBV12-3/TRBV12-4,TGTGCCAGCAGTTTAGCCGACAGAAATAATTCACCCCTCCACTTT,CASSLADRNNSPLHF
TRBD1,TRBJ2-1,NA,TRBV5-1,TGCGCCAGCAGCTTGGCAAGGACAGGGTCCTACAATGAGCAGTTCTTC,CASSLARTGSYNEQFF
NA,TRBJ2-2,once,TRBV5-1,TGCGCCAGCAATGGACTCGACACCGGGGAGCTGTTTTTT,CASNGLDTGELFF
TRBD2,TRBJ2-7,NA,TRBV9,TGTGCCAGCAGCGCGGGACTAGCGGGAGCTCAGTACGAGCAGTACTTC,CASSAGLAGAQYEQYF
NA,TRBJ1-2,NA,TRBV6-5,TGTGCCAGCAGTTACTCAGCTACGGGAGGCTACACCTTC,CASSYSATGGYTF
TRBD2,TRBJ2-7,NA,TRBV20-1,TGCAGTGCTAGTCTAGCGGGAGACGAGCAGTACTTC,CSASLAGDEQYF
NA,TRBJ2-2,few,TRBV30,TGTGCCTGGGGGGCAGCCGGGGAGCTGTTTTTT,CAWGAAGELFF
NA,TRBJ1-2,NA,TRBV6-6,TGTGCCAGCAGTTACGGGGCGGGATATGGCTACACCTTC,CASSYGAGYGYTF
NA,TRBJ2-5,NA,TRBV27,TGTGCCAGCTGCTTGAACGGACAGCTCCAAGAGACCCAGTACTTC,CASCLNGQLQETQYF
NA,TRBJ2-5,few,TRBV7-9,TGTGCCAGCAGCTTAACCGTCCAAGAGACCCAGTACTTC,CASSLTVQETQYF
TRBD1,TRBJ2-5,few,TRBV12-5,TGTGCTAGTGGTCCTCGGACAGGGCAAGAGACCCAGTACTTC,CASGPRTGQETQYF
NA,TRBJ2-5,NA,TRBV7-2,TGTGCCAGCAGCTTATGGTCAGAGGAAGAGACCCAGTACTTC,CASSLWSEEETQYF
NA,TRBJ2-5,few,TRBV7-2,TGTGCCAGCAGCCCCGAAGACAGGATAAAGACCCAGTACTTC,CASSPEDRIKTQYF
NA,TRBJ2-1,NA,TRBV7-9,TGTGCCAGCAGCTTAGAGGGGGGCCTGTTTTACAATGAGCAGTTCTTC,CASSLEGGLFYNEQFF
NA,TRBJ2-3,NA,TRBV29-1,TGCAGCGTTGATGGGGCAGATACGCAGTATTTT,CSVDGADTQYF
NA,TRBJ2-1,NA,TRBV9,TGTGCCAGCAGCGCCCCTAGGGGCTATGAGCAGTTCTTC,CASSAPRGYEQFF
TRBD2,TRBJ2-1,NA,TRBV19,TGTGCCAGTAGTATAGCCCCCCCAGCGGGAGGTAGTGAGCAGTTCTTC,CASSIAPPAGGSEQFF
NA,TRBJ2-3,many,TRBV6-1,TGTGCCAGCAGTCCCGGACTCGGGGACACAGATACGCAGTATTTT,CASSPGLGDTDTQYF
NA,TRBJ2-7,NA,TRBV5-1,TGCGCCAGCAGCTTGGTCCCATCGGCGGCAGGATCCTACGAGCAGTACTTC,CASSLVPSAAGSYEQYF
NA,TRBJ1-2,NA,TRBV6-6,TGTGCCAGCAGGAACAGGGCACACTATGGCTACACCTTC,CASRNRAHYGYTF
TRBD1,TRBJ2-7,NA,TRBV2,TGTGCCAGCAGATCGACAGGGGCCCCCTACGAGCAGTACTTC,CASRSTGAPYEQYF
NA,TRBJ2-5,few,TRBV7-8,TGTGCCAGCAGCTTAGAAGAAGTCGGTGAAGAGACCCAGTACTTC,CASSLEEVGEETQYF